These 13 T cell receptor beta chains were all obtained from the same sample, sequenced in a study of T cell repertoires in cytomegalovirus infection. Each CDR3 protein is one row after TCRdb ran MiXCR on the reads. This table has roughly 100,000 distinct CDR3 sequences, about 17% appearing once. Material: PBMCs. The source of these receptors is a human donor in good health (CMV status not recorded). Some clones in this sample may be carry-over from other donors' samples.

Concerning this clonotype: A much larger clonotype is one base distant, so this may be a read error. J is TRBJ1-5 and V is TRBV7-2, with D tentatively TRBD1 (6 bases). Germline-derived CDR1 and CDR2 are SGHTA and FQGNSA. V lost 2 bases to trimming and J lost 8 bases, with 13 bases between them. This CDR3 has 14 residues. DNA for the CDR3: TGTGCCAGCAGCTTACGGGGGCTCGGAAAGCCCCAGCATTTT. Its translation is CASSLRGLGKPQHF.

This clonotype was seen repeatedly, ten times or more. The chain is built from TRBV18 and TRBJ2-5, with 12 bases aligning to TRBD1. This CDR3 has 15 residues. The V gene end was trimmed by 5 bases and the J gene end by 1 base; junction bases not matched to a gene: 2. Germline CDR1 and CDR2: KGHSH and LQKENI. CDR3 loop: CASSSGQGAQETQYF. The CDR3 DNA reads as TGTGCCAGCTCATCGGGACAGGGGGCCCAAGAGACCCAGTACTTC.

This clonotype was observed a few times. V usage is TRBV6-8 and J usage is TRBJ1-2, with 9 bases lining up with TRBD1. The CDR3 has 17 amino acids. Germline-derived CDR1 and CDR2 are MNHGY and SAAAGT. V shed 2 bases and J 1 base; nucleotides not matched to a gene: 8. The CDR3 nucleotides are TGTGCCAGCAGTTACAAAGGGACAGGGAATCTTAACTATGGCTACACCTTC. Protein product: CASSYKGTGNLNYGYTF.

CDR3 amino acids: CASGGSGGEQFF. The CDR3 nucleotides are TGTGCTAGTGGTGGGTCTGGGGGAGAGCAGTTCTTC. The chain links TRBV12-5 to TRBJ2-1; D is possibly TRBD1 or TRBD2 (5 bases each). The CDR3 has 12 amino acids. CDR1 is LGHNT and CDR2 is FRNRAP in the germline V gene. With 5 bases removed from V and 10 bases from J, the gap between germline ends came to 12 bases.

This clonotype was observed a handful of times. The CDR3 loop is CASSFRETQYF. DNA of the CDR3: TGTGCCAGCAGCTTTAGAGAGACCCAGTACTTC. J is TRBJ2-5 and V is TRBV7-8, with D hard to call. Trimming removed 3 bases at V and 4 bases at J, with 3 bases between. CDR3 length equals 11 residues. Germline-derived CDR1 and CDR2 are SGHVS and FQNEAQ.

In this sample, this clonotype turned up many times. This rearrangement joins TRBV6-9 to TRBJ1-5; 7 bases line up with TRBD1. J was trimmed by 6 bases and V by 5 bases; bases with no gene match: 7. The CDR3 consists of 14 residues. The V gene's germline CDR1 is MNHGY and CDR2 SVAAGI. The CDR3 DNA follows: TGTGCCAGCAGTGTCTTCAGGGGGATTCAGCCCCAGCATTTT. Translation gives CASSVFRGIQPQHF.

The chain recombines TRBV5-1 with TRBJ1-2; 10 bases agree with TRBD1. V shed 4 bases, J shed 5 bases, and the junction held 8 bases outside the gene matches. CDR1 SGHRS and CDR2 YFSETQ come from the germline V gene. The CDR3 runs 15 residues. CDR3 bases: TGCGCCAGCAGCCCCGACAGGGGGCTTCTTTATGGCTACACCTTC. Residues: CASSPDRGLLYGYTF.

The table lists this clonotype with many counts. The gene calls are TRBV6-1 and TRBJ2-1, with 7 nucleotides matching TRBD2. From germline, CDR1 is MNHNS and CDR2 SASEGT. The CDR3 spans 14 residues. For the CDR3, the DNA is TGTGCTACCTTAGCGGGTAGCTCCTACAATGAGCAGTTCTTC. Protein product: CATLAGSSYNEQFF.

The rearrangement links TRBV20-1 to TRBJ1-3; D not resolved. Germline V lookup: CDR1 DFQATT, CDR2 SNEGSKA (reference sequence). The CDR3 runs 15 residues. The ends were cut back, 7 bases at V and 0 bases at J, with 16 bases in the middle. The DNA of the CDR3 is TGCAGTGTCAAGGGTTCAAGGCACTCTGGAAACACCATATATTTT. Its protein product is CSVKGSRHSGNTIYF.

This clonotype was seen a handful of times. V gene TRBV5-1 combines with J gene TRBJ1-1, with D unresolved. V was shortened by 0 bases and J by 0 bases, with 6 bases between the two germline ends. Germline CDR1 reads SGHRS; CDR2 reads YFSETQ. The CDR3 contains 14 residues. The chain's CDR3 is CASSLEGLNTEAFF. The CDR3 coding sequence is TGCGCCAGCAGCTTGGAGGGATTGAACACTGAAGCTTTCTTT. The full variable domain, its missing parts supplied by reference TRBV5-1 and TRBJ1-1, is KAGVTQTPRYLIKTRGQQVTLSCSPISGHRSVSWYQQTPGQGLQFLFEYFSETQRNKGNFPGRFSGRQFSNSRSEMNVSTLELGDSALYLCASSLEGLNTEAFFGQGTRLTVV.

Concerning this clonotype: A read error may explain this, as a much larger clone is one base away. The chain has TRBV28 and TRBJ1-3, with no clear D. Germline CDR1 is MDHEN and CDR2 is SYDVKM. The CDR3 contains 14 residues. Here the CDR3 DNA reads TGTGCCAGCAGGACCTCGGGGAGTGGAAACACCGTATATTTT. Encoded protein: CASRTSGSGNTVYF.

This clonotype showed up just a few times. The chain links TRBV20-1 to TRBJ2-3; tentative D call: TRBD1 (5 bases). This CDR3 is 13 amino acids long. V lost 3 bases and J lost 6, with 13 bases in between. Looked up from germline, CDR1 is DFQATT and CDR2 is SNEGSKA (reference sequence). CDR3: CSARLGQEDTQYF. CDR3 nucleotide sequence: TGCAGTGCTAGGTTGGGGCAAGAGGATACGCAGTATTTT.

In regard to this clonotype: A read error is possible here, since a much larger clone lies one base away. V and J are TRBV12-3 or TRBV12-4 and TRBJ2-5; D is perhaps TRBD1 (6 bases). The CDR3 spans 13 residues. The CDR3 is CASRPTGQEPQYF. The CDR3 region has the DNA TGTGCCAGCAGACCCACAGGGCAAGAGCCCCAGTACTTC.